Included here is one TCR beta chain sequence, with context. This specimen comes from a study of blood T cell repertoires in COVID-19. Across the study: Collection of acute and convalescent COVID-19 samples took place in the United States, Italy and Spain.

Measured with immunoSEQ multiplex PCR; TCRdb has only the in-frame clones, and not every one. The sample shows 150,000 to 200,000 clones, approximately 90% of them seen only once. After removal of 4 bases from V and 2 bases from J, the junction contained 11 bases not matched to a gene. The V gene's germline CDR1 is GTSNPN and CDR2 SVGIG (reference sequence). The length of the CDR3 is 16 residues. Participants were aged about 18 to 100 years, lived in 24 US areas, and enrolled virtually. Cohort placement rested on clinical history that participants reported themselves. Donors in Cohort 3 who had recovered were those with two negative PCRs, healthcare professional clearance, or resolution of their symptoms.

The material sequenced was PBMCs or T cells enriched from blood (not recorded which). The sequence was obtained from a woman between 18 and 30 years old who had recovered from COVID-19. The chain uses TRBV30 and TRBJ2-7; 10 bases fit TRBD2. The CDR3 loop reads CAWTPPRTSGTYEQYF. The CDR3 DNA reads as TGTGCCTGGACCCCCCCCCGGACTAGCGGCACCTACGAGCAGTACTTC.